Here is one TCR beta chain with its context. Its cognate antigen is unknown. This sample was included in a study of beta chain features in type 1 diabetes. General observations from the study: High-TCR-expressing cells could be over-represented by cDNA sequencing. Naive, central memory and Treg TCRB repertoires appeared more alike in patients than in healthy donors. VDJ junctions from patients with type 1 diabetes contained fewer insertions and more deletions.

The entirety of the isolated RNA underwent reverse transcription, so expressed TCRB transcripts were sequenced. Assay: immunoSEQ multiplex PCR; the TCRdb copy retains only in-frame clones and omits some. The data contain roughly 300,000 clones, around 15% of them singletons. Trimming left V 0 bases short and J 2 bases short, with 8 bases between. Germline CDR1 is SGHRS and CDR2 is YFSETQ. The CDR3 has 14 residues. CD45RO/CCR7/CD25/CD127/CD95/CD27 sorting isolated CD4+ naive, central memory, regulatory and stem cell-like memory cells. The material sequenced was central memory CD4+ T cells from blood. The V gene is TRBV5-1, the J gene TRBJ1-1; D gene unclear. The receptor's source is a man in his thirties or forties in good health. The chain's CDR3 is CASSLDSGNTEAFF. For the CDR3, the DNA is TGCGCCAGCAGCTTGGATTCAGGTAACACTGAAGCTTTCTTT.